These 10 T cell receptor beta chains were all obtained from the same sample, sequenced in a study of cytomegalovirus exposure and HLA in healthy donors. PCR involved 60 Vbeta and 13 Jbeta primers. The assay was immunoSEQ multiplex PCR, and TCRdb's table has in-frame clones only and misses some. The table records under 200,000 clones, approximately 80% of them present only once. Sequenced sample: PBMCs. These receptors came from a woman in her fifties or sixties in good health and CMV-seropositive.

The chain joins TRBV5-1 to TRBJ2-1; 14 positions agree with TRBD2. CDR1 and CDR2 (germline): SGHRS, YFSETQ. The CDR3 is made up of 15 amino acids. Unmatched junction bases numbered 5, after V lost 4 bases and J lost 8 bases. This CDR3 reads CASSAGLAGVDEQFF. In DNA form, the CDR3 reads TGCGCCAGCAGCGCGGGACTAGCGGGGGTCGATGAGCAGTTCTTC.

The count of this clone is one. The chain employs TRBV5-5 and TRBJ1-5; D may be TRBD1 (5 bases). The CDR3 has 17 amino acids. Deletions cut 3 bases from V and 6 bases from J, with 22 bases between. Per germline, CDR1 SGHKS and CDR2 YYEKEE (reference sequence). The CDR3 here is CASSSGGSVGRGQPQHF. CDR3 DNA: TGTGCCAGCAGCTCCGGGGGATCAGTAGGTCGGGGTCAGCCCCAGCATTTT.

CDR3 amino acids: CASSVALTSWATGELFF. The CDR3 DNA reads as TGTGCCAGCAGCGTAGCCCTTACTAGCTGGGCCACCGGGGAGCTGTTTTTT. The genes are TRBV9 and TRBJ2-2; tentative D call: TRBD2 (6 bases). Germline assignment: CDR1 SGDLS and CDR2 YYNGEE. Trimming shortened V by 0 bases and J by 4 bases, and 16 bases separated the two germline ends. The CDR3 totals 17 residues.

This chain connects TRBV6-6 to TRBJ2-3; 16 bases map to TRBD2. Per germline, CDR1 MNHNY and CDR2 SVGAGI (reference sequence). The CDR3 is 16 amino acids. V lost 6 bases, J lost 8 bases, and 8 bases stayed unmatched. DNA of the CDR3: TGTGCCAGCAGCCTGGGACTAGCGGGGGGGATAGGTACGCAGTATTTT. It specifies CASSLGLAGGIGTQYF.

The CDR3 DNA reads as TGTGCCAGCAGCTTGCCCCTGGCGGCAGGGATACAGTACTTC. Its protein product is CASSLPLAAGIQYF. The gene calls are TRBV7-6 and TRBJ2-7; D perhaps matches TRBD1 (5 bases). Per germline, CDR1 SGHVS and CDR2 FNYEAQ. Trimming left V 3 bases short and J 10 bases short, with 19 bases between. The CDR3 consists of 14 residues.

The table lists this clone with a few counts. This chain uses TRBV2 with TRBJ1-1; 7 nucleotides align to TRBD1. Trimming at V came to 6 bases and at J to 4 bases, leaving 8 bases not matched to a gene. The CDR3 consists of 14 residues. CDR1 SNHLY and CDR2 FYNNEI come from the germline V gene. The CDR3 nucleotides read TGTGCCAGCAGATCTTTAGCAGGGGGCACTGAAGCTTTCTTT. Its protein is CASRSLAGGTEAFF. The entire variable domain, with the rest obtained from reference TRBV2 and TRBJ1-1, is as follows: EPEVTQTPSHQVTQMGQEVILRCVPISNHLYFYWYRQILGQKVEFLVSFYNNEISEKSEIFDDQFSVERPDGSNFTLKIRSTKLEDSAMYFCASRSLAGGTEAFFGQGTRLTVV.

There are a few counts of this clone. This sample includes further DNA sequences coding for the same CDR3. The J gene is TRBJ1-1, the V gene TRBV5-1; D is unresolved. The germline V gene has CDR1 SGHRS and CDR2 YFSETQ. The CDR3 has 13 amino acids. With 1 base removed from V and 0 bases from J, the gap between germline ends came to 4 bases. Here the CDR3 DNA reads TGCGCCAGCAGCTTGACAGTGAACACTGAAGCTTTCTTT. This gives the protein CASSLTVNTEAFF.

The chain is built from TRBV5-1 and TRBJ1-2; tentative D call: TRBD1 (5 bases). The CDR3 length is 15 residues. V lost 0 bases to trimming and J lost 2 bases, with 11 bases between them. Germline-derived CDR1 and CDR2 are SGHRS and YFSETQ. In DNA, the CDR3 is TGCGCCAGCAGCTTGGCTGGGGGGGAAAACTATGGCTACACCTTC. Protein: CASSLAGGENYGYTF.

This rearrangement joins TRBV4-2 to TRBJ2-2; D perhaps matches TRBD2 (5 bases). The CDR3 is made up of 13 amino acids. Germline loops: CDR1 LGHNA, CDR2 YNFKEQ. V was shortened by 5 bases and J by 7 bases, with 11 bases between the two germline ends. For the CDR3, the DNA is TGTGCCAGCAGCGTAGACCGGGGCGGGGAGCTGTTTTTT. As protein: CASSVDRGGELFF.

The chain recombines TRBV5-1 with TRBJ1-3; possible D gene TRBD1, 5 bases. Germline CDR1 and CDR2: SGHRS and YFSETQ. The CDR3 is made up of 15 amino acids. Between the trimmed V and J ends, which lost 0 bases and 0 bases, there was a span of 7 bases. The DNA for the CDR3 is TGCGCCAGCAGCTTGGAGACAGCCTCTGGAAACACCATATATTTT. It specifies CASSLETASGNTIYF. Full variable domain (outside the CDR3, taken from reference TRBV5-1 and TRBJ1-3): KAGVTQTPRYLIKTRGQQVTLSCSPISGHRSVSWYQQTPGQGLQFLFEYFSETQRNKGNFPGRFSGRQFSNSRSEMNVSTLELGDSALYLCASSLETASGNTIYFGEGSWLTVV.